The 30 T cell receptor beta chains below were found in one sample sequenced in a study of blood T cell repertoires in COVID-19. Measured with immunoSEQ multiplex PCR; TCRdb has only the in-frame clones, and not every one. The top ten hold under 4.5% of the sample, which has more than 200,000 clones, approximately 80% seen once. Sequencing was performed on PBMCs or T cells enriched from blood (not recorded which). The receptors originated from a man younger than 40 with acute COVID-19.

The chain couples TRBV10-3 to TRBJ1-4, with a possible D match to TRBD1 (5 bases). The germline gives CDR1 ENHRY, CDR2 SYGVKD. Trimming pared 2 bases from V and 4 bases from J, leaving 8 bases between. The CDR3 runs 14 residues. The CDR3, as DNA: TGTGCCATCAGTGAGGGAAGGGGTAATGAAAAACTGTTTTTT. It codes for CAISEGRGNEKLFF.

This clone was found once. The rearrangement joins TRBV2 to TRBJ2-3, with 13 bases identical to TRBD2. Germline assignment: CDR1 SNHLY and CDR2 FYNNEI. This CDR3 comprises 15 residues. Trimming at V came to 6 bases and at J to 1 base, leaving 1 base not matched to a gene. The CDR3 DNA follows: TGTGCCAGCAGGACTAGCGGGGGGCGCACAGATACGCAGTATTTT. Translation gives CASRTSGGRTDTQYF.

This sequence joins TRBV2 and TRBJ1-3, with D possibly matching TRBD1 (5 bases). The CDR3 runs to 16 residues. V lost 8 bases and J 0 bases, leaving 17 bases between the germline ends. From germline, CDR1 is SNHLY and CDR2 FYNNEI. CDR3 amino acids: CASGTWGGFSGNTIYF. As DNA, the CDR3 is TGTGCCAGCGGGACGTGGGGGGGATTCTCTGGAAACACCATATATTTT. Filled out from reference TRBV2 and TRBJ1-3, the complete variable domain reads EPEVTQTPSHQVTQMGQEVILRCVPISNHLYFYWYRQILGQKVEFLVSFYNNEISEKSEIFDDQFSVERPDGSNFTLKIRSTKLEDSAMYFCASGTWGGFSGNTIYFGEGSWLTVV.

The chain joins TRBV5-4 to TRBJ1-2, with 8 nucleotides matching TRBD1. This CDR3 region has 15 residues. The germline V gene has CDR1 SGHNT and CDR2 YYREEE (reference sequence). V lost 0 bases to trimming and J lost 4 bases; unmatched junction nucleotides: 5. The CDR3, as DNA: TGTGCCAGCAGCTTGGCCAGGGGGACAGGCTATGGCTACACCTTC. Its protein product is CASSLARGTGYGYTF.

This rearrangement joins TRBV10-2 to TRBJ1-2, with D unclear. Germline lookup yields CDR1 WSHSY and CDR2 SAAADI. This CDR3 is 12 amino acids long. V dropped 6 bases and J dropped 7 bases, with 12 bases sitting between them. CDR3 residues: CASREETGGYTF. The CDR3 bases are TGCGCCAGCAGGGAGGAAACGGGTGGCTACACCTTC.

This rearrangement joins TRBV7-9 to TRBJ2-3; 7 nucleotides line up with TRBD2. With V trimmed by 3 bases and J by 5 bases, 11 bases remained unmatched. Germline loops: CDR1 SEHNR, CDR2 FQNEAQ (reference sequence). This CDR3 is 16 amino acids long. Here the CDR3 reads CASSFRRSGSEDTQYF. In DNA, the CDR3 is TGTGCCAGCAGCTTCCGCCGTAGCGGGTCCGAAGATACGCAGTATTTT.

The genes are TRBV9 and TRBJ1-5; TRBD1 aligns across 8 bases. Losses at the gene ends were 3 bases for V and 3 bases for J; bases not matched to a gene: 11. CDR1 and CDR2 from the germline V gene are SGDLS and YYNGEE. This CDR3 comprises 17 residues. The CDR3 loop reads CASSAGSSDRDNQPQHF. CDR3 DNA: TGTGCCAGCAGCGCGGGATCCTCGGACAGGGACAATCAGCCCCAGCATTTT.

The chain carries TRBV28 and TRBJ1-3, with a tentative D call TRBD1 (5 bases). The ends were cut back, 6 bases at V and 3 bases at J, with 15 bases in the middle. Germline V gives CDR1 MDHEN, CDR2 SYDVKM. The CDR3 sequence is 15 residues long. In DNA form, the CDR3 reads TGTGCCAGCAGCCCCAGGGTCGGGAGTGGAAACACCATATATTTT. Residues: CASSPRVGSGNTIYF.

The gene calls are TRBV4-1 and TRBJ1-1; 7 bases line up with TRBD1. V trimming: 4 bases; J trimming: 5 bases; junction bases outside the gene matches: 7. CDR1 and CDR2 from the germline V gene are MGHRA and YSYEKL. This CDR3 contains 14 residues. CDR3 nucleotides: TGCGCCAGCAGCCCTCAGGGGGAAGGGACTGAAGCTTTCTTT. It codes for CASSPQGEGTEAFF.

V usage is TRBV6-6 and J usage is TRBJ2-2; the match to TRBD2 covers 8 bases. CDR1 is MNHNY, CDR2 SVGAGI, per germline (reference sequence). Germline trimming cut 8 bases from V and 0 bases from J; bases unmatched to any gene: 8. The CDR3 runs to 16 residues. CDR3 sequence (DNA): TGTGCCAGCGGGGGGAATAGCGGGGCGAACACCGGGGAGCTGTTTTTT. Translation: CASGGNSGANTGELFF.

This sequence joins TRBV19 and TRBJ1-1, with D uncertain. The germline V gene has CDR1 LNHDA and CDR2 SQIVND (reference sequence). V lost 2 bases, J lost 3 bases, and 10 bases lay in between. This CDR3 has 14 residues. The CDR3, as DNA: TGTGCCAGTAGTATAAGCGCCAGCCACACTGAAGCTTTCTTT. Translation gives CASSISASHTEAFF. Together with reference TRBV19 and TRBJ1-1, the CDR3 gives the full variable domain: DGGITQSPKYLFRKEGQNVTLSCEQNLNHDAMYWYRQDPGQGLRLIYYSQIVNDFQKGDIAEGYSVSREKKESFPLTVTSAQKNPTAFYLCASSISASHTEAFFGQGTRLTVV.

This chain joins TRBV27 and TRBJ2-3, with TRBD2 as a possible D gene (6 bases). Trimming removed 5 bases at V and 1 base at J, with 16 bases between. The CDR3 runs to 16 residues. Germline CDR1 MNHEY, CDR2 SMNVEV (reference sequence). In DNA, the CDR3 is TGTGCCAGCAGTCCTAGCAACGCGGGGCGCACAGATACGCAGTATTTT. This gives the protein CASSPSNAGRTDTQYF.

This clone is a singleton in its sample. J is TRBJ2-3 and V is TRBV11-2; TRBD2 agrees at 10 bases. Germline CDR1 SGHAT, CDR2 FQNNGV. The CDR3 covers 17 residues. The junction had 15 bases not matched to a gene; V was cut back by 6 bases and J by 6 bases. The CDR3 loop reads CASRREAGGRFADTQYF. CDR3 in DNA: TGTGCCAGCAGGAGAGAAGCGGGGGGGCGGTTCGCGGATACGCAGTATTTT.

The chain combines TRBV11-2 with TRBJ1-1, with D perhaps TRBD1 (5 bases). CDR1 and CDR2 (germline): SGHAT, FQNNGV. The V end was cut by 4 bases, the J end by 1 base, with 10 bases between. This CDR3 is built from 14 residues. CDR3 loop: CASSSTGENTEAFF. The CDR3 DNA follows: TGTGCCAGCAGCTCCACGGGGGAGAACACTGAAGCTTTCTTT.

The genes are TRBV27 and TRBJ2-3, with a weak D call TRBD2 (6 bases). The CDR3 is made up of 16 amino acids. Between the trimmed V and J ends, which lost 6 bases and 2 bases, there was a span of 18 bases. Germline loops: CDR1 MNHEY, CDR2 SMNVEV (reference sequence). Here the CDR3 reads CASSPGSGLNTDTQYF. CDR3 nucleotides: TGTGCCAGCAGCCCAGGGTCGGGACTCAACACAGATACGCAGTATTTT.

This clone was detected a few times. The V and J genes are TRBV7-2 and TRBJ1-5, with D tentatively TRBD1 (6 bases). CDR1 SGHTA and CDR2 FQGNSA come from the germline V gene. The V end lost 4 bases, the J end lost 6 bases, and 13 bases lay between the germline ends. CDR3 length equals 14 residues. The CDR3 sequence is CASSSGQSGQPQHF. The CDR3 DNA sequence: TGTGCCAGCAGCTCTGGACAGTCTGGTCAGCCCCAGCATTTT.

Remarks on this clone: One end of the junction does not line up with germline, which may come from a read error. The chain joins TRBV11-2 to TRBJ1-2; TRBD1 matches 7 bases. This CDR3 comprises 11 residues. CDR1 and CDR2 from the germline V gene are SGHAT and FQNNGV. CDR3 DNA sequence: TGTGCCAGCAGCTTAGCAGGGACAGCGGACTTC. It specifies CASSLAGTADF. The full variable domain, rest sourced from reference TRBV11-2 and TRBJ1-2, is EAGVAQSPRYKIIEKRQSVAFWCNPISGHATLYWYQQILGQGPKLLIQFQNNGVVDDSQLPKDRFSAERLKGVDSTLKIQPAKLEDSAVYLCASSLAGTADFGSGTRLTVV.

The genes are TRBV4-1 and TRBJ2-7, with 10 positions matching TRBD2. Germline values: CDR1 MGHRA, CDR2 YSYEKL. The CDR3 has 15 residues. Trimming cost V 2 bases and J 6 bases; bases outside gene matches: 7. The CDR3 spells CASSQYTSGVREQYF. The CDR3 nucleotides read TGCGCCAGCAGCCAATACACTAGCGGGGTACGCGAGCAGTACTTC.

This clone has only one observation. The chain is built from TRBV4-2 and TRBJ2-5; TRBD2 agrees at 9 bases. The germline CDR1 and CDR2 sequences are LGHNA and YNFKEQ. The CDR3 covers 16 residues. V trimming: 0 bases; J trimming: 4 bases; junction bases outside the gene matches: 6. CDR3 protein: CASSQESRGGGETQYF. In nucleotides, the CDR3 is TGTGCCAGCAGCCAAGAATCGCGGGGGGGCGGAGAGACCCAGTACTTC.

Here the CDR3 reads CASSARVEGYTF. Written as DNA, the CDR3 is TGTGCCAGTAGTGCCCGTGTGGAGGGCTACACCTTC. The V gene is TRBV19, the J gene TRBJ1-2; no definite D call. The CDR3 length is 12 residues. Deletions cut 5 bases from V and 8 bases from J, with 12 bases between. In germline, CDR1 is LNHDA, CDR2 SQIVND (reference sequence).

This chain links TRBV5-4 with TRBJ2-2, with TRBD2 matching 8 bases. The length of the CDR3 is 15 residues. The V gene end was trimmed by 7 bases and the J gene end by 1 base; junction bases not matched to a gene: 6. Germline CDR1 reads SGHNT; CDR2 reads YYREEE (reference sequence). The CDR3 protein is CASLKRGKNTGELFF. CDR3 in DNA: TGTGCCAGCTTGAAGCGGGGGAAGAACACCGGGGAGCTGTTTTTT. The variable domain in full, completed from reference TRBV5-4 and TRBJ2-2, reads ETGVTQSPTHLIKTRGQQVTLRCSSQSGHNTVSWYQQALGQGPQFIFQYYREEENGRGNFPPRFSGLQFPNYSSELNVNALELDDSALYLCASLKRGKNTGELFFGEGSRLTVL.

In its sample, this clone was seen a few times. V is TRBV3-1 (or the pseudogene TRBV3-2) and J is TRBJ1-2; a possible D gene is TRBD1 (6 bases). The CDR3 spans 11 residues. Trimming shortened V by 1 base and J by 10 bases, and 7 bases separated the two germline ends. CDR1 LGHDT and CDR2 YNNKEL come from the germline V gene (reference sequence). In nucleotides, the CDR3 is TGTGCCAGCAGCCAAGGGACAGACTACACCTTC. It specifies CASSQGTDYTF.

This chain uses TRBV6-6 with TRBJ2-7, with 11 nucleotides matching TRBD2. CDR3 length: 14 residues. Trimming removed 5 bases from V and 2 bases from J; junction bases left unmatched: 2. Germline V gene data show CDR1 as MNHNY and CDR2 as SVGAGI (reference sequence). The CDR3 reads CASSLAGGTYEQYF. The CDR3 DNA follows: TGTGCCAGCAGTCTAGCGGGGGGTACCTACGAGCAGTACTTC.

This rearrangement joins TRBV5-1 to TRBJ1-3; 7 nucleotides match TRBD1. The CDR3 covers 16 residues. V lost 3 bases to trimming and J lost 0 bases; unmatched junction nucleotides: 6. In germline, CDR1 is SGHRS, CDR2 YFSETQ. The CDR3, as DNA: TGCGCCAGCAGCTCAGAGACAGGGATCTCTGGAAACACCATATATTTT. This encodes CASSSETGISGNTIYF.

The chain joins TRBV27 to TRBJ1-1; no definite D call. Germline V gene lookup returns CDR1 MNHEY and CDR2 SMNVEV (reference sequence). This CDR3 is 14 amino acids long. V shed 7 bases and J shed 1 base, with 13 bases lying between them. The CDR3 spells CASTSPGRNTEAFF. The CDR3 nucleotides read TGTGCCAGCACCTCCCCGGGGAGGAACACTGAAGCTTTCTTT.

This sequence joins TRBV5-4 and TRBJ1-1; TRBD1 aligns across 7 bases. V shed 4 bases and J 3 bases; nucleotides not matched to a gene: 12. The CDR3 has 16 amino acids. Germline values: CDR1 SGHNT, CDR2 YYREEE (reference sequence). CDR3 sequence reads: CASSIGDSALDTEAFF. In DNA, the CDR3 is TGTGCCAGCAGCATCGGGGACAGCGCGCTCGACACTGAAGCTTTCTTT.

The chain carries TRBV10-2 and TRBJ1-1, with 8 bases identical to TRBD1. The V gene end was trimmed by 4 bases and the J gene end by 4 bases; junction bases not matched to a gene: 8. The germline V gene encodes CDR1 WSHSY and CDR2 SAAADI. The CDR3 runs 15 residues. The chain's CDR3 is CASSVQGAVGTEAFF. In DNA, the CDR3 is TGCGCCAGCAGTGTGCAGGGGGCCGTAGGCACTGAAGCTTTCTTT.

The chain is built from TRBV12-3 or TRBV12-4 and TRBJ1-6; TRBD1 is a possible D gene (6 bases). The CDR3 runs to 13 residues. Trimming removed 4 bases from V and 10 bases from J, with 11 bases in between. This CDR3 is CASSSRGRSPLHF. The CDR3 nucleotides are TGTGCCAGCAGTTCCAGGGGACGCTCACCCCTCCACTTT.

The V and J genes are TRBV19 and TRBJ1-2; D is possibly TRBD1 (6 bases). The germline V and J ends were trimmed by 4 bases and 0 bases, with 12 bases remaining between them. The CDR3 runs 15 residues. From germline, CDR1 is LNHDA and CDR2 SQIVND (reference sequence). The CDR3 region has the DNA TGTGCCAGTAGTACCCGACAGGAAGCTAACTATGGCTACACCTTC. This encodes CASSTRQEANYGYTF.

This clone occurred a few times. This chain uses TRBV5-1 with TRBJ1-2; D remains unclear. The CDR3 covers 13 residues. CDR1 is SGHRS and CDR2 is YFSETQ in the germline V gene. Trimming stripped 4 bases from V and 1 base from J, with 8 bases between. The CDR3 sequence is CASSAEGNYGYTF. The CDR3 nucleotides read TGCGCCAGCAGCGCGGAGGGTAACTATGGCTACACCTTC.